Listed below are T cell receptor beta chains from one sample, sequenced in a study of control samples from healthy donors and cancer patients. This table comes from immunoSEQ multiplex PCR, and its TCRdb copy is limited to in-frame clones, with some not included. In the table there are about 55,000 clones, 95% to 96% of which are singletons. Sequencing was done on a sample of blood. The receptors derive from a woman between 18 and 29 years old in good health. The CDR3 runs from the conserved cysteine through the conserved F or W. Each record gives: D gene, J gene, clone size, V gene, CDR3 protein, CDR3 DNA. The D gene is left open where the match is weak. Some rows mark clone size as missing; the rest say once, few, many or name a class of expanded clone.

>-|TRBJ1-2|-|TRBV6-2/TRBV6-3
CASSSVGSVTF
TGTGCCAGCAGTTCTGTAGGATCTGTAACCTTC
>-|TRBJ2-2|-|TRBV19
CASAQANTGELFF
TGTGCCAGTGCCCAGGCGAACACCGGGGAGCTGTTTTTT
>TRBD2|TRBJ2-3|once|TRBV11-3
CASSRRLATDTQYF
TGTGCCAGCAGCCGTCGACTAGCAACAGATACGCAGTATTTT
>-|TRBJ1-1|once|TRBV12-3/TRBV12-4
CASSLRGPGEAFF
TGTGCCAGCAGTTTACGGGGGCCCGGTGAAGCTTTCTTT
>TRBD1|TRBJ1-6|-|TRBV27
CASSFRQGASYNSPLHF
TGTGCCAGCAGTTTCCGACAGGGGGCATCCTATAATTCACCCCTCCACTTT
>-|TRBJ1-2|-|TRBV19
CASSHHKTGKNYGYTF
TGTGCCAGTAGCCACCACAAGACAGGCAAAAACTATGGCTACACCTTC
>-|TRBJ2-2|-|TRBV7-9
CASSLLGGEAGELFF
TGTGCCAGCAGCCTCCTCGGCGGGGAGGCCGGGGAGCTGTTTTTT
>-|TRBJ1-2|-|TRBV7-2
CASSFDSPPYGYTF
TGTGCCAGCAGCTTCGACAGTCCCCCCTATGGCTACACCTTC
>-|TRBJ1-4|few|TRBV6-2/TRBV6-3
CASSSIGRGNEKLFF
TGTGCCAGCAGTTCCATAGGCCGGGGAAATGAAAAACTGTTTTTT
>-|TRBJ2-5|-|TRBV5-1
CASSPFLSMGALQETQYF
TGCGCCAGCAGCCCTTTCCTATCGATGGGGGCCCTCCAAGAGACCCAGTACTTC
>-|TRBJ1-5|-|TRBV29-1
CSGGGAKASDQPQHF
TGCAGCGGTGGGGGAGCCAAAGCTTCCGATCAGCCCCAGCATTTT
>-|TRBJ2-3|-|TRBV5-4
CASGDMGTDTQYF
TGTGCCAGCGGTGACATGGGCACAGATACGCAGTATTTT
>TRBD1|TRBJ1-1|-|TRBV6-4
CASSATGGPTEAFF
TGTGCCAGCAGTGCTACAGGGGGTCCCACTGAAGCTTTCTTT
>TRBD2|TRBJ2-1|-|TRBV29-1
CSVEGLSGGAVEQFF
TGCAGCGTTGAAGGATTGAGCGGGGGGGCGGTTGAGCAGTTCTTC
>-|TRBJ2-4|-|TRBV9
CASSVDSFPINIQYF
TGTGCCAGCAGCGTAGACAGTTTCCCGATAAACATTCAGTACTTC
>TRBD2|TRBJ2-1|-|TRBV6-4
CASSEEAGGYNEQFF
TGTGCCAGCAGTGAGGAAGCGGGGGGATACAATGAGCAGTTCTTC
>TRBD1|TRBJ1-2|-|TRBV4-3
CASSQHTQGADGYTF
TGCGCCAGCAGCCAACATACCCAGGGGGCGGATGGCTACACCTTC
>-|TRBJ2-1|-|TRBV29-1
CSVERQDSNYINEQFF
TGCAGCGTTGAGAGACAGGACAGTAACTATATAAATGAGCAGTTCTTC
>-|TRBJ1-2|-|TRBV29-1
CSVTGGFGYGYTF
TGCAGCGTTACGGGAGGGTTTGGCTATGGCTACACCTTC
>TRBD1|TRBJ1-5|-|TRBV6-2/TRBV6-3
CASSYAPGQPYQPQHF
TGTGCCAGCAGTTACGCACCGGGACAGCCGTATCAGCCCCAGCATTTT
>-|TRBJ1-2|-|TRBV12-3/TRBV12-4
CASSFSAGRGYTF
TGTGCCAGCAGTTTTAGCGCAGGGCGCGGCTACACCTTC
>TRBD2|TRBJ2-5|-|TRBV5-1
CARRTSGGVETQYF
TGCGCCCGCAGGACTAGCGGGGGGGTGGAGACCCAGTACTTC
>-|TRBJ1-5|-|TRBV7-2
CASSSHVSNQPQHF
TGTGCCAGCAGCTCCCATGTGAGCAATCAGCCCCAGCATTTT
>-|TRBJ1-1|-|TRBV27
CATRGFGEAFF
TGTGCCACCCGCGGTTTCGGTGAAGCTTTCTTT
>-|TRBJ1-2|once|TRBV15
CATSRDSEGLDGYTF
TGTGCCACCAGCAGAGATAGCGAGGGGCTCGATGGCTACACCTTC
>TRBD1|TRBJ1-1|-|TRBV28
CASSQLRTGGSAEAFF
TGTGCCAGCAGTCAACTTCGGACAGGGGGAAGTGCTGAAGCTTTCTTT
>-|TRBJ2-5|-|TRBV12-3/TRBV12-4
CASSRGIQETQYF
TGTGCCAGCAGTCGCGGGATTCAAGAGACCCAGTACTTC
>-|TRBJ1-2|-|TRBV28
CASSASLYGYTF
TGTGCCAGTTCGGCCAGCCTCTATGGCTACACCTTC
>-|TRBJ1-2|-|TRBV14
CASSHRTKANYGYTF
TGTGCCAGCAGCCATAGGACGAAAGCTAACTATGGCTACACCTTC
>-|TRBJ1-5|-|TRBV18
CASSEGNQPQHF
TGTGCCAGCTCGGAGGGCAATCAGCCCCAGCATTTT
>TRBD1|TRBJ1-2|once|TRBV9
CASSVGVGGGGGYTF
TGTGCCAGCAGCGTAGGGGTTGGAGGGGGCGGAGGCTACACCTTC
>TRBD1|TRBJ1-1|-|TRBV18
CASSPQRQGTEAFF
TGTGCCAGCTCACCCCAGCGACAGGGCACTGAAGCTTTCTTT
>-|TRBJ1-5|once|TRBV7-6
CASSIRTDSNQPQHF
TGTGCCAGCAGCATCCGGACAGATAGCAATCAGCCCCAGCATTTT
>TRBD1|TRBJ2-5|-|TRBV19
CASKKRGPGETQYF
TGTGCCAGTAAGAAGAGGGGGCCGGGAGAGACCCAGTACTTC
>TRBD2|TRBJ2-7|-|TRBV12-3/TRBV12-4
CASSFGTRGQYF
TGTGCCAGCAGTTTTGGGACTAGGGGGCAGTACTTC
>-|TRBJ2-6|-|TRBV3-1/TRBV3-2
CASSPDSLNSGANVLTF
TGTGCCAGCAGCCCGGACAGTCTTAACTCTGGGGCCAACGTCCTGACTTTC
>TRBD2|TRBJ2-2|-|TRBV7-9
CASSATSGGAFARELFF
TGTGCCAGCAGCGCGACTAGCGGGGGGGCCTTCGCCAGGGAGCTGTTTTTT
>-|TRBJ1-1|-|TRBV5-1
CASSLSWGPNTEAFF
TGCGCCAGCAGCTTGTCGTGGGGGCCGAACACTGAAGCTTTCTTT
>TRBD1|TRBJ2-1|-|TRBV27
CASSSPGTGDNEQFF
TGTGCCAGCAGTTCTCCCGGGACAGGGGACAATGAGCAGTTCTTC
>TRBD2|TRBJ2-7|-|TRBV7-3
CASSIAGEEEQYF
TGTGCCAGCAGCATAGCGGGGGAGGAGGAGCAGTACTTC